This is a list of T cell receptor beta chains from one sample in a study of graft-versus-host responses after intestinal transplantation. The table came from immunoSEQ multiplex PCR; TCRdb's copy has only in-frame clones and leaves some out. The sample carries fewer than 4,000 clones, 65% to 85% recorded once. The sample was ileum tissue, taken 105 days after intestinal transplantation. These receptors were taken from a human patient who received an intestinal transplant, so some T cells may come from the graft donor. Each CDR3 is given with its conserved first and last residue. Each record gives: clone size, V gene, J gene, D gene, CDR3 protein, CDR3 DNA. D genes are given only for firm matches. Clone size appears in some rows only: once, few, many, or a class for an expanded clone.

NA,TRBV7-9,TRBJ1-2,TRBD1,CASSTTGAGYGYTF,TGTGCCAGCAGCACGACAGGGGCGGGCTATGGCTACACCTTC
NA,TRBV6-6,TRBJ1-6,TRBD1,CASSRDRGSPLHF,TGTGCCAGCAGCCGGGACAGGGGGTCACCCCTCCACTTT
NA,TRBV11-1,TRBJ2-5,NA,CASSLRAQQETQYF,TGTGCCAGCAGCTTAAGGGCTCAGCAAGAGACCCAGTACTTC
NA,TRBV15,TRBJ2-1,NA,CATSSSPGLLYNEQFF,TGTGCCACCAGCAGCAGCCCGGGACTCCTATACAATGAGCAGTTCTTC
NA,TRBV6-4,TRBJ2-3,TRBD1,CASSDTSTGTDTQYF,TGTGCCAGCAGTGACACCTCGACAGGGACAGATACGCAGTATTTT
few,TRBV6-5,TRBJ2-6,NA,CASSYSGGSGANVLTF,TGTGCCAGCAGTTACTCCGGCGGCTCTGGGGCCAACGTCCTGACTTTC
NA,TRBV6-1,TRBJ2-7,NA,CAGRDSGDYEQYF,TGTGCCGGACGGGATTCAGGGGACTACGAGCAGTACTTC
NA,TRBV11-2,TRBJ2-2,TRBD1,CASSLGQGWLNTGELFF,TGTGCCAGCAGCTTAGGACAGGGGTGGTTGAACACCGGGGAGCTGTTTTTT
NA,TRBV7-9,TRBJ2-5,TRBD2,CASRPTRGQETQYF,TGTGCCAGCAGACCAACGCGGGGGCAAGAGACCCAGTACTTC
NA,TRBV6-1,TRBJ2-7,NA,CASSSRPSYEQYF,TGTGCCAGCAGTTCCAGACCCTCCTACGAGCAGTACTTC
NA,TRBV11-2,TRBJ2-4,TRBD1,CASSASTGGIAKNIQYF,TGTGCCAGCAGTGCCTCGACAGGGGGGATAGCCAAAAACATTCAGTACTTC
NA,TRBV14,TRBJ2-3,NA,CASSQGISTDTQYF,TGTGCCAGCAGCCAAGGGATAAGCACAGATACGCAGTATTTT
NA,TRBV2,TRBJ1-5,NA,CASTEGSNQPQHF,TGTGCCAGCACCGAGGGCAGCAATCAGCCCCAGCATTTT
NA,TRBV2,TRBJ2-3,TRBD2,CASRLAGNTDTQYF,TGTGCCAGCAGACTAGCGGGAAACACAGATACGCAGTATTTT
NA,TRBV6-1,TRBJ1-2,NA,CASSVGVGPSRILYGYTF,TGTGCCAGCAGTGTCGGGGTGGGGCCCAGCCGAATATTATATGGCTACACCTTC
NA,TRBV2,TRBJ1-6,TRBD1,CASSGIPGQINSPLHF,TGTGCCAGCAGTGGAATTCCGGGACAGATCAATTCACCCCTCCACTTT
few,TRBV15,TRBJ2-2,TRBD2,CATSRDRVTSGTGELFF,TGTGCCACCAGCAGAGATCGAGTGACTAGCGGGACCGGGGAGCTGTTTTTT
NA,TRBV5-6,TRBJ2-2,TRBD2,CASSFGGLAGELFF,TGTGCCAGCAGCTTCGGGGGGTTGGCCGGGGAGCTGTTTTTT
NA,TRBV19,TRBJ1-6,NA,CASSIGGDISALHF,TGTGCCAGTAGTATTGGGGGGGATATATCGGCCCTCCACTTT
NA,TRBV9,TRBJ2-3,NA,CASSVEGSTDTQYF,TGTGCCAGCAGCGTAGAGGGAAGCACAGATACGCAGTATTTT
NA,TRBV4-1,TRBJ1-4,NA,CASSPEEHTEKLFF,TGCGCCAGCAGCCCGGAGGAACACACTGAAAAACTGTTTTTT
NA,TRBV6-1,TRBJ2-6,TRBD2,CASSEREGRGANVLTF,TGTGCCAGCAGTGAACGGGAGGGGCGAGGGGCCAACGTCCTGACTTTC
NA,TRBV29-1,TRBJ2-3,TRBD2,CSVRLAGGPDTQYF,TGCAGCGTGCGACTAGCGGGAGGGCCAGATACGCAGTATTTT
NA,TRBV11-3,TRBJ2-1,NA,CASSSSRGGSYNEQFF,TGTGCCAGCAGCTCTTCCAGGGGAGGCTCCTACAATGAGCAGTTCTTC
NA,TRBV7-2,TRBJ1-5,NA,CASSLQRAGNQPQHF,TGTGCCAGCAGCTTACAGAGGGCAGGGAATCAGCCCCAGCATTTT
once,TRBV6-4,TRBJ2-2,NA,CASSDRDTGELFF,TGTGCCAGCAGTGACAGGGACACCGGGGAGCTGTTTTTT
NA,TRBV4-2,TRBJ2-3,NA,CASSQVPPAYRNTDTQYF,TGTGCCAGCAGCCAAGTGCCCCCGGCCTACAGAAACACAGATACGCAGTATTTT
NA,TRBV7-9,TRBJ2-3,NA,CASSERETLTDTQYF,TGTGCCAGCAGCGAACGGGAGACACTCACAGATACGCAGTATTTT
NA,TRBV9,TRBJ2-3,TRBD2,CASSVGGSGTDTQYF,TGTGCCAGCAGCGTAGGCGGGAGCGGGACAGATACGCAGTATTTT